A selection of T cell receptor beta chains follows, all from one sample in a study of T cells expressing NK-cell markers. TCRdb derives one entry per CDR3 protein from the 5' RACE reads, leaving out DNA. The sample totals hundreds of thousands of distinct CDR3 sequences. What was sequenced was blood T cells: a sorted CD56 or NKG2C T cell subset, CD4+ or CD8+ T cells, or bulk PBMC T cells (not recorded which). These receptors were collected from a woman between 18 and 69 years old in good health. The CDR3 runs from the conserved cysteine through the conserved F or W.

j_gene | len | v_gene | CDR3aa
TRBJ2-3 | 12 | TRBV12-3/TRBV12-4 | CASQSSGGTQYF
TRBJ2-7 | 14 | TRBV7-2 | CASSRRPSGAEQYF
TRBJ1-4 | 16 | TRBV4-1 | CASSLPGQGQREKLFF
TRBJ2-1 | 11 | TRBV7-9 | CASSSGNEQFF
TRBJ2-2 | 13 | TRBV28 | CASRRGGTGELFF
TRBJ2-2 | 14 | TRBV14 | CASSETSASGELFF
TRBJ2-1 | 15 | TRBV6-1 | CASSKGTGSYNEQFF
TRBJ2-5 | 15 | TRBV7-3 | CASSLSGTHGETQYF
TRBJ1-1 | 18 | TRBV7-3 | CASSLTRIVGPSGTEAFF
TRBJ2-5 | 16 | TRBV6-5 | CASSYSFALAQETQYF
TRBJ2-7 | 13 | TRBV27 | CASSLFFGFEQYF
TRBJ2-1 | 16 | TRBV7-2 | CASSKGLAEGRGEQFF
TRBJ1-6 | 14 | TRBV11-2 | CASSSVGVPSPLHF
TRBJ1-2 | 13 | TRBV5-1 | CASSSTLNYGYTF
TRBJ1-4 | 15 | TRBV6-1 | CASRRDGGINEKLFF
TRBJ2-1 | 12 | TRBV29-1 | CSVAGGPNEQFF
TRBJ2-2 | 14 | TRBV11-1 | CASSPATGYGELFF
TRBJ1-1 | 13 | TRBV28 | CASSPGPPRGAFF
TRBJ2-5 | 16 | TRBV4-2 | CASSQDWDSKTGTQYF
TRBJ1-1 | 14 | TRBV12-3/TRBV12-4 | CASSFQVRGTEAFF
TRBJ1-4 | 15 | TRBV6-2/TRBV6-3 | CASSTRRGTNEKLFF
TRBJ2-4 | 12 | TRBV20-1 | CSARSEGAIQYF
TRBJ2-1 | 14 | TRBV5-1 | CASSLLGSYNEQFF
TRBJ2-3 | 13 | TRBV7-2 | CASSLGATDTQYF
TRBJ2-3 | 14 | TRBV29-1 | CSVEAGRIADTQYF
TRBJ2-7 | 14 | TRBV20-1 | CSARAGTSVYEQYF
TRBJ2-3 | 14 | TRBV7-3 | CASSLGGQADTQYF
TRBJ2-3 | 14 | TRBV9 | CASSVGELADTQYF
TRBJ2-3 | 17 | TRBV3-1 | CASSQDRAVAAPDTQYF
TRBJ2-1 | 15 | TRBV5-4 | CASSLGDRDVNEQFF
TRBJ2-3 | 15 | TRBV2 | CASSGLAGRTDTQYF
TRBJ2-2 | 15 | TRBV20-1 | CSARRGSLSTGELFF
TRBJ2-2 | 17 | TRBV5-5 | CASSFPEDRGETGELFF
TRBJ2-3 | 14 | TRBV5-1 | CASSSQTSTDTQYF
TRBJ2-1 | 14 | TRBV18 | CASSPGALYNEQFF
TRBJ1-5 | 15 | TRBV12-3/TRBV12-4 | CASSSPGRGDQPQHF
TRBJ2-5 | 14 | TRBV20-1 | CSAIAGGPSETQYF
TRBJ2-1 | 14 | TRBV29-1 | CSVEWSGSGNEQFF
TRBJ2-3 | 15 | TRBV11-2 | CASSPLAGGTDTQYF
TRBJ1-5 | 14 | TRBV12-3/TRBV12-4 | CASSSSGRSQPQHF
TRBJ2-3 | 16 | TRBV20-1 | CSAAGTSVGRADTQYF
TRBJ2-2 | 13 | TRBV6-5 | CASSYLATGELFF
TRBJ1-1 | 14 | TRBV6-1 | CASREGSANTEAFF
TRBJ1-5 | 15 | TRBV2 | CASSVGQGGYQPQHF
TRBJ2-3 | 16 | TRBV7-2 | CASSLSSGGNTDTQYF
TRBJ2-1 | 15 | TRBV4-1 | CASSQEGSLYNEQFF
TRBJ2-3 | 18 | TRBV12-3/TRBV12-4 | CASSPNPGLAGVTDTQYF
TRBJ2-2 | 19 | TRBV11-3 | CASSLVGGGLARNTGELFF